A single sample is the source of the 14 T cell receptor beta chains below, sequenced in a study of cytomegalovirus exposure and HLA in healthy donors. 13 Jbeta primers and 60 Vbeta primers were used for the PCR. Assay used: immunoSEQ multiplex PCR; TCRdb lists only in-frame clones, some missing. The sample records approximately 110,000 clones, about 79% being singletons. What was sequenced was PBMCs. Every receptor here comes from a man between 50 and 59 years old in good health and CMV-seronegative.

V and J are TRBV7-6 and TRBJ2-1; 7 positions agree with TRBD2. The CDR3 has 13 residues. Unmatched junction bases numbered 6, after V lost 6 bases and J lost 7 bases. Per the germline V gene, CDR1 is SGHVS and CDR2 is FNYEAQ. The CDR3 region is CASSTGGGNEQFF. Here the CDR3 DNA reads TGTGCCAGCAGTACGGGGGGAGGGAATGAGCAGTTCTTC.

This rearrangement joins TRBV4-3 to TRBJ2-7; tentative D call: TRBD2 (7 bases). Trimming cost V 3 bases and J 6 bases, with 15 bases left between them. CDR3 length: 14 residues. From germline, CDR1 is LGHNA and CDR2 YSLEER. CDR3 sequence (DNA): TGCGCCAGCAGCCAGGGGGGGGGCGGGGGCGAGCAGTACTTC. Amino acid sequence: CASSQGGGGGEQYF.

The CDR3 DNA reads as TGTGCCAGTGTGGAGGACAGGGGCGGGGATACGCAGTATTTT. It yields the protein CASVEDRGGDTQYF. V usage is TRBV25-1 and J usage is TRBJ2-3; 9 nucleotides match TRBD1. V shed 9 bases and J 6 bases; nucleotides not matched to a gene: 10. Germline V gene sequence: CDR1 MGHDK, CDR2 SYGVNS. There are 14 residues in the CDR3. The variable domain in full, completed from reference TRBV25-1 and TRBJ2-3, reads EADIYQTPRYLVIGTGKKITLECSQTMGHDKMYWYQQDPGMELHLIHYSYGVNSTEKGDLSSESTVSRIRTEHFPLTLESARPSHTSQYLCASVEDRGGDTQYFGPGTRLTVL.

The chain links TRBV2 to TRBJ2-5; 16 bases agree with TRBD2. Germline V lookup: CDR1 SNHLY, CDR2 FYNNEI. V shed 6 bases and J 3 bases; nucleotides not matched to a gene: 7. This CDR3 is built from 17 residues. CDR3 protein: CASRERGLAGGKETQYF. DNA for the CDR3: TGTGCCAGCAGAGAGCGGGGACTAGCGGGGGGGAAAGAGACCCAGTACTTC.

CDR3 in amino acids: CAISESSGGRGYEQYV. In nucleotides, the CDR3 is TGTGCCATCAGTGAGTCTAGCGGGGGGCGGGGCTACGAGCAGTACGTC. V usage is TRBV10-3 and J usage is TRBJ2-7; 10 nucleotides agree with TRBD2. With V trimmed by 0 bases and J by 3 bases, 5 bases remained unmatched. Germline V gene lookup returns CDR1 ENHRY and CDR2 SYGVKD. This CDR3 contains 16 residues.

This clone was seen more than once but under ten times. The V gene is TRBV6-5, the J gene TRBJ1-6; 7 positions match TRBD1. CDR1 is MNHEY and CDR2 is SVGAGI in the germline V gene. The CDR3 contains 14 residues. The ends lost 5 bases at V and 6 bases at J; junction bases unmatched: 4. The CDR3 DNA sequence: TGTGCCAGCAGTGAGACAGGGTTTAATTCACCCCTCCACTTT. It specifies CASSETGFNSPLHF.

CDR3 sequence reads: CASSPGVTDTQYF. The CDR3 DNA follows: TGTGCCAGCAGTCCAGGGGTTACAGATACGCAGTATTTT. The chain has TRBV2 and TRBJ2-3, with a weak D call TRBD1 (6 bases). V lost 5 bases, J lost 3 bases, and 9 bases lay in between. This CDR3 is 13 amino acids long. Germline values: CDR1 SNHLY, CDR2 FYNNEI.

The J gene is TRBJ1-1, the V gene TRBV7-9; 9 bases align to TRBD1. The J segment lost 1 base and the V segment lost 1 base, leaving 1 base of the junction unmatched. The CDR3 spans 15 residues. Germline assignment: CDR1 SEHNR and CDR2 FQNEAQ (reference sequence). This CDR3 reads CASSLGGQGNTEAFF. CDR3 bases: TGTGCCAGCAGCTTAGGGGGACAGGGGAACACTGAAGCTTTCTTT. Combining the CDR3 with reference TRBV7-9 and TRBJ1-1 gives the whole variable domain DTGVSQNPRHKITKRGQNVTFRCDPISEHNRLYWYRQTLGQGPEFLTYFQNEAQLEKSRLLSDRFSAERPKGSFSTLEIQRTEQGDSAMYLCASSLGGQGNTEAFFGQGTRLTVV.

The rearrangement links TRBV5-1 to TRBJ2-2; the match to TRBD1 covers 9 bases. The germline gives CDR1 SGHRS, CDR2 YFSETQ. The V gene end was trimmed by 1 base and the J gene end by 2 bases; junction bases not matched to a gene: 3. This CDR3 is 16 amino acids long. The CDR3 loop is CASSLRTGANTGELFF. The DNA for the CDR3 is TGCGCCAGCAGCTTGCGGACAGGGGCCAACACCGGGGAGCTGTTTTTT.

The V and J genes are TRBV2 and TRBJ1-1; 9 bases align to TRBD1. V lost 4 bases and J lost 4; bases outside the gene matches: 10. Germline values: CDR1 SNHLY, CDR2 FYNNEI. The CDR3 is made up of 16 amino acids. CDR3 protein: CASSVKTGGYSTEAFF. As DNA, the CDR3 is TGTGCCAGCAGTGTAAAAACAGGGGGCTATAGCACTGAAGCTTTCTTT.

This clone was recorded a few times. This chain uses TRBV5-1 with TRBJ2-2, with D uncertain. The CDR3 extends over 14 amino acids. The germline CDR1 and CDR2 sequences are SGHRS and YFSETQ. V was trimmed by 2 bases and J by 4 bases, leaving 9 bases between them. Written as DNA, the CDR3 is TGCGCCAGCAGCTTACAACAGAGCACCGGGGAGCTGTTTTTT. Protein product: CASSLQQSTGELFF.

V usage is TRBV7-2 and J usage is TRBJ2-3; 11 nucleotides line up with TRBD2. V was clipped by 2 bases and J by 3 bases; unmatched bases: 7. CDR3 size: 17 residues. Germline loops: CDR1 SGHTA, CDR2 FQGNSA. CDR3 region: CASSLQTSGDLTDTQYF. The CDR3 nucleotides read TGTGCCAGCAGCTTACAGACTAGCGGGGATTTGACAGATACGCAGTATTTT.

The rearrangement links TRBV2 to TRBJ2-7, with D unclear. Trimming shortened V by 4 bases and J by 7 bases, and 8 bases separated the two germline ends. Germline V CDR1 and CDR2: SNHLY, FYNNEI. The length of the CDR3 is 11 residues. CDR3 DNA sequence: TGTGCCAGCAGTGGTCTATCGGAGCAGTACTTC. The encoded protein is CASSGLSEQYF.

This clone is a singleton in its sample. CDR3 in DNA: TGTGCCAGCAGTGGAAGCGGGGGACCGTTCTACGAGCAGTACGTC. It codes for CASSGSGGPFYEQYV. The chain carries TRBV6-1 and TRBJ2-7, with 8 bases matching TRBD2. The J segment lost 3 bases and the V segment lost 4 bases, leaving 8 bases of the junction unmatched. CDR3 length equals 15 residues. Per germline, CDR1 MNHNS and CDR2 SASEGT.